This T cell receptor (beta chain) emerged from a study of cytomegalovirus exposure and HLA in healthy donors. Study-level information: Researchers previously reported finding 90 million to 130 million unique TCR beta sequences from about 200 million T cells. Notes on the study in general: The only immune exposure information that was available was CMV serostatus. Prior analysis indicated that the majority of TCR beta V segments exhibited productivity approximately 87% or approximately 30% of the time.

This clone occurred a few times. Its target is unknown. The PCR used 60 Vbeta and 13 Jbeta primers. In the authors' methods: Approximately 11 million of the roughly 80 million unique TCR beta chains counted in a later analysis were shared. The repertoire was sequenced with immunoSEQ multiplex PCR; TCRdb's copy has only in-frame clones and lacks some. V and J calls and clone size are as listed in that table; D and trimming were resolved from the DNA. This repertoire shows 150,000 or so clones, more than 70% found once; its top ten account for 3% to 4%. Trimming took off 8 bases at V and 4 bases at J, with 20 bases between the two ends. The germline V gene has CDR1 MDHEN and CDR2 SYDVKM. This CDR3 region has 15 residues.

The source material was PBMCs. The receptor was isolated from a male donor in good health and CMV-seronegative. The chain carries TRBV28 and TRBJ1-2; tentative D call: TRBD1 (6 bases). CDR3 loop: CASGASRGGGYGYTF. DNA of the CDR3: TGTGCCAGCGGAGCCTCACGGGGAGGGGGCTATGGCTACACCTTC.